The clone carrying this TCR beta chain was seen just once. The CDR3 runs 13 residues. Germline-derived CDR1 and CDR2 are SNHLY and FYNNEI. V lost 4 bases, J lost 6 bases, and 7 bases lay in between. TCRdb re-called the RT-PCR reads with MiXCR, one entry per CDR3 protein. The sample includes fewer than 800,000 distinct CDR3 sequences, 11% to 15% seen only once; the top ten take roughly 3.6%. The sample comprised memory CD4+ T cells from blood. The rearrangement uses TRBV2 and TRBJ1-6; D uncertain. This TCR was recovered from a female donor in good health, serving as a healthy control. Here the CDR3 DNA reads TGTGCCAGCAGTGCTACCTTTAATTCACCCCTCCACTTT. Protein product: CASSATFNSPLHF.